Below, 19 T cell receptor beta chains from the same sample are listed, as sequenced in a study of T cells in Graves' hyperthyroidism and ophthalmopathy. RNA transcripts were the template for amplifying TCR beta CDR3 regions. HTBI primers were employed in a first-round RT-PCR of the TCR CDR3. TCRdb analysed the multiplex PCR reads with MiXCR anew, one entry per CDR3 protein. Counted here are about 330,000 distinct CDR3 sequences, approximately 15% occurring once; the ten biggest clones make up approximately 35%. Sequencing used blood. Every receptor here comes from a woman in her forties with Graves' ophthalmopathy.

This clonotype was picked up a small number of times. The rearrangement uses TRBV29-1 and TRBJ1-2, with 7 positions matching TRBD1. The V segment lost 0 bases and the J segment 5 bases; nucleotides outside the gene matches: 6. CDR3 size: 14 residues. In germline, CDR1 is SQVTM, CDR2 ANQGSEA. Written as DNA, the CDR3 is TGCAGCGTTGAAGAACGACAGGGATTATATGGCTACACCTTC. Translated, it gives CSVEERQGLYGYTF.

The chain is built from TRBV18 and TRBJ2-2; D ambiguous. V lost 2 bases to trimming and J lost 3 bases, with 7 bases between them. CDR1 and CDR2 from the germline V gene are KGHSH and LQKENI. The CDR3 is 14 residues long. CDR3 in DNA: TGTGCCAGCTCACCAACACCTTACACCGGGGAGCTGTTTTTT. Translated, it gives CASSPTPYTGELFF.

This clonotype was seen at least ten times. The gene calls are TRBV7-8 and TRBJ1-2, with 7 bases identical to TRBD1. Per the germline V gene, CDR1 is SGHVS and CDR2 is FQNEAQ. V lost 3 bases to trimming and J lost 4 bases; unmatched junction nucleotides: 5. The CDR3 consists of 14 residues. The CDR3 bases are TGTGCCAGCAGCTTGGGACAGATTGTCTATGGCTACACCTTC. It translates to CASSLGQIVYGYTF.

There are a few counts of this clonotype. The chain couples TRBV7-9 to TRBJ2-5, with 9 positions matching TRBD2. CDR1 is SEHNR and CDR2 is FQNEAQ in the germline V gene (reference sequence). The CDR3 is 16 residues long. Losses at the gene ends were 2 bases for V and 3 bases for J; bases not matched to a gene: 7. The CDR3 loop is CASSLNWLAGKETQYF. CDR3 coding DNA: TGTGCCAGCAGCTTAAACTGGCTAGCGGGAAAAGAGACCCAGTACTTC.

The table lists this clonotype with a few counts. The chain combines TRBV13 with TRBJ2-4; the D gene is possibly TRBD1 (6 bases). Trimming took 5 bases from V and 0 from J, leaving 17 bases between them. Looked up from germline, CDR1 is PRHDT and CDR2 is FYEKMQ (reference sequence). The length of the CDR3 is 17 residues. The CDR3 DNA follows: TGTGCCAGCAGCCCGGGGCAGGGGCAATTAGCCAAAAACATTCAGTACTTC. Encoded protein: CASSPGQGQLAKNIQYF.

The sample holds many counts of this clonotype. The chain combines TRBV2 with TRBJ2-2; D not certain. The CDR3 is 14 residues long. V was clipped by 6 bases and J by 2 bases, with 10 bases between them. CDR1 is SNHLY, CDR2 FYNNEI, per germline. CDR3 in DNA: TGTGCCAGCAGAGGACGTATTAACACCGGGGAGCTGTTTTTT. Encoded protein: CASRGRINTGELFF.

The chain employs TRBV12-5 and TRBJ2-4; D not certain. Trimming cost V 4 bases and J 0 bases, with 19 bases left between them. The germline V gene has CDR1 LGHNT and CDR2 FRNRAP. This CDR3 is 18 amino acids long. CDR3 loop: CASGSPLDGAIAKNIQYF. CDR3 nucleotide sequence: TGTGCTAGTGGTTCACCCCTGGACGGAGCTATAGCCAAAAACATTCAGTACTTC.

This clonotype was counted only a few times. This sequence joins TRBV18 and TRBJ1-1; the D gene is possibly TRBD1 (5 bases). The CDR3 runs 13 residues. The germline V gene encodes CDR1 KGHSH and CDR2 LQKENI. Trimming shortened V by 3 bases and J by 8 bases, and 13 bases separated the two germline ends. This CDR3 reads CASSPRHGDEAFF. CDR3 bases: TGTGCCAGCTCACCGCGCCACGGGGACGAAGCTTTCTTT.

This clonotype has ten or more counts. V and J are TRBV20-1 and TRBJ2-1; D is perhaps TRBD1 or TRBD2 (5 bases each). This CDR3 region has 13 residues. Germline CDR1 reads DFQATT; CDR2 reads SNEGSKA (reference sequence). V was cut by 3 bases and J by 5 bases, with 11 bases left in between. This CDR3 reads CSARSWGHNEQFF. The CDR3 DNA sequence: TGCAGTGCTAGGTCCTGGGGACACAATGAGCAGTTCTTC.

This clonotype appeared a few times. The chain employs TRBV4-1 and TRBJ1-5, with D uncertain. Looked up from germline, CDR1 is MGHRA and CDR2 is YSYEKL. This CDR3 contains 13 residues. V lost 8 bases and J lost 4, with 12 bases in between. The CDR3 sequence: CASSIVGNQPQHF. CDR3 in DNA: TGCGCCAGCTCTATAGTAGGGAATCAGCCCCAGCATTTT.

This clonotype was seen many times. The J gene is TRBJ1-1, the V gene TRBV6-1, with 8 nucleotides matching TRBD1. The CDR3 has 15 amino acids. Germline V gene sequence: CDR1 MNHNS, CDR2 SASEGT. The V and J ends lost 6 bases and 4 bases, in that order; junction bases with no gene match: 10. This CDR3 reads CASSSGGDRGTEAFF. DNA of the CDR3: TGTGCCAGCAGCTCCGGCGGCGACAGGGGCACTGAAGCTTTCTTT.

This clonotype has at least ten counts. This sequence joins TRBV12-3 or TRBV12-4 and TRBJ1-2, with D uncertain. The V gene lost 5 bases and the J gene lost 7 bases, with 17 bases spanning the gap. The CDR3 has 14 residues. CDR3 nucleotides: TGTGCCAGCAGTGGGCTGGCCAGACGCTTTGGCTACACCTTC. This encodes CASSGLARRFGYTF.

The chain recombines TRBV3-1 with TRBJ2-6, with 11 nucleotides matching TRBD1. Germline V lookup: CDR1 LGHDT, CDR2 YNNKEL (reference sequence). The CDR3 consists of 16 residues. Unmatched junction bases numbered 4, after V lost 5 bases and J lost 4 bases. CDR3 bases: TGTGCCAGCAGCGAGGGACAGGGGGACGGGGCCAACGTCCTGACTTTC. Residues: CASSEGQGDGANVLTF.

There are a few counts of this clonotype. The chain is built from TRBV11-1 and TRBJ2-2; D is ambiguous. Germline CDR1 reads SGHAT; CDR2 reads FQDESV (reference sequence). The CDR3 totals 14 residues. Trimming cost V 2 bases and J 8 bases, with 12 bases left between them. CDR3 sequence (DNA): TGTGCCAGCAGCTTATTTGGGTCTGTAGGGGAGCTGTTTTTT. Residues: CASSLFGSVGELFF.

This clonotype was seen ten or more times. J is TRBJ1-1 and V is TRBV6-1; D unresolved. CDR3 length equals 13 residues. From germline, CDR1 is MNHNS and CDR2 SASEGT. V shed 2 bases and J shed 6 bases, with 10 bases lying between them. CDR3 sequence reads: CASSESGSAEAFF. CDR3 bases: TGTGCCAGCAGTGAAAGCGGATCGGCTGAAGCTTTCTTT.

This clonotype showed up many times. The rearrangement links TRBV10-3 to TRBJ2-5, with 7 bases identical to TRBD1. Germline assignment: CDR1 ENHRY and CDR2 SYGVKD. CDR3 length: 13 residues. V trimming: 11 bases; J trimming: 2 bases; junction bases outside the gene matches: 8. The CDR3 protein is CASSRTGQETQYF. In DNA, the CDR3 is TGTGCCTCAAGTAGGACAGGTCAAGAGACCCAGTACTTC.

Ten or more counts support this clonotype. This chain connects TRBV7-9 to TRBJ2-7; unclear D gene. Trimming cost V 3 bases and J 2 bases, with 14 bases left between them. CDR3 length: 15 amino acids. In germline, CDR1 is SEHNR, CDR2 FQNEAQ (reference sequence). CDR3 coding DNA: TGTGCCAGCAGCTTGGCCCTGGGATCCCCCTACGAGCAGTACTTC. Translating gives CASSLALGSPYEQYF. Full variable domain (missing parts from reference TRBV7-9 and TRBJ2-7): DTGVSQNPRHKITKRGQNVTFRCDPISEHNRLYWYRQTLGQGPEFLTYFQNEAQLEKSRLLSDRFSAERPKGSFSTLEIQRTEQGDSAMYLCASSLALGSPYEQYFGPGTRLTVT.

The gene calls are TRBV15 and TRBJ1-4, with D possibly TRBD1 on 6 matching bases. Germline values: CDR1 LNHNV, CDR2 YYDKDF (reference sequence). This CDR3 region has 14 residues. The V and J ends lost 3 bases and 4 bases respectively, with 9 bases between them. DNA for the CDR3: TGTGCCACCAGCAGCGGACAGTATAATGAAAAACTGTTTTTT. Amino acids: CATSSGQYNEKLFF. The entire variable domain, with the rest obtained from reference TRBV15 and TRBJ1-4, is as follows: DAMVIQNPRYQVTQFGKPVTLSCSQTLNHNVMYWYQQKSSQAPKLLFHYYDKDFNNEADTPDNFQSRRPNTSFCFLDIRSPGLGDTAMYLCATSSGQYNEKLFFGSGTQLSVL.

This clonotype was detected a few times. The chain has TRBV11-2 and TRBJ2-2; 8 bases agree with TRBD2. Germline values: CDR1 SGHAT, CDR2 FQNNGV. V shed 1 base, J shed 4 bases, and the junction held 2 bases outside the gene matches. The CDR3 runs 15 residues. This CDR3 is CASSLGGTSTGELFF. In DNA form, the CDR3 reads TGTGCCAGCAGCTTAGGTGGGACTAGCACCGGGGAGCTGTTTTTT.